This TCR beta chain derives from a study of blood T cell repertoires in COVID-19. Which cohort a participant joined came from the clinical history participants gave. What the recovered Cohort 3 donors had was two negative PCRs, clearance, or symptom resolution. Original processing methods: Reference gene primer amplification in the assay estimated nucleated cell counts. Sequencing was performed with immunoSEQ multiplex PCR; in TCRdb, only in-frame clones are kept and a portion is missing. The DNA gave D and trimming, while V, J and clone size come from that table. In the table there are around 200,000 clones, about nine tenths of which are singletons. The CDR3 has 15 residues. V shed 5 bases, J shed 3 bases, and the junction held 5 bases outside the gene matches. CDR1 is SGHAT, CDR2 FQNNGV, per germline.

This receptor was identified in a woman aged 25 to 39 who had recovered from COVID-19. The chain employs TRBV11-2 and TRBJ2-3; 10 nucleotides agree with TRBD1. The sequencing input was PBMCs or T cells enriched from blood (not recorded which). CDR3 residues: CASSTDRGSTDTQYF. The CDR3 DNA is TGTGCCAGCAGCACGGACAGGGGGTCGACAGATACGCAGTATTTT.